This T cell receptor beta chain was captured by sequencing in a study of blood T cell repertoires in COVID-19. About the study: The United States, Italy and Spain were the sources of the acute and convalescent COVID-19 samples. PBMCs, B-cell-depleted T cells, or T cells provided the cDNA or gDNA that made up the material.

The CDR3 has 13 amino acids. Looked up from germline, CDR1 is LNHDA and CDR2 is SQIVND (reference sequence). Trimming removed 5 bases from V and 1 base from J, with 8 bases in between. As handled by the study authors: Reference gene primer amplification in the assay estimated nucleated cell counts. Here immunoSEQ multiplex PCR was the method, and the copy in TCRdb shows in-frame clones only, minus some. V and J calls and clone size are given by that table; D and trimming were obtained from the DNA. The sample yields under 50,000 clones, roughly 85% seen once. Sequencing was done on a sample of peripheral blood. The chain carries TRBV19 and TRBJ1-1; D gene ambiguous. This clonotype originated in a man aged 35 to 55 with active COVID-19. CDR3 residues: CASSLTGNTEAFF. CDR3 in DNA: TGTGCCAGTAGTCTCACGGGGAACACTGAAGCTTTCTTT.